This TCR beta chain is from a study of blood T cells in healthy people across ages. This clonotype has just one count. Healthy Russian Caucasian donors spanned ages about 6 to 95 years. A second about 7 to 12 cycle PCR used barcoded and J-beta primers. From the 5' RACE reads, TCRdb called clonotypes with MiXCR, one entry per CDR3 protein. There are hundreds of thousands of distinct CDR3 sequences in the sample; roughly 58% occur only once, and about two fifths lies in the top ten. Germline loops: CDR1 SGHTA, CDR2 FQGNSA. The CDR3 runs to 13 residues. V lost 7 bases, J lost 0 bases, and 9 bases lay in between.

This chain joins TRBV7-2 and TRBJ1-1; no reliable D call. Sequenced material: blood. The receptor's source is a man aged 60 to 75 in good health. The CDR3 loop reads CASKKTMNTEAFF. In DNA, the CDR3 is TGTGCCAGCAAGAAGACCATGAACACTGAAGCTTTCTTT.